The sample holds one count of the clone carrying this TCR beta chain. The data were obtained in a study of blood T cell repertoires in COVID-19. Study-wide context: Samples came from the United States, Italy and Spain, spanning acute and convalescent COVID-19. T cells, B-cell-depleted T cells, or PBMCs supplied cDNA or gDNA.

Authors' analysis steps: For nucleated cells, counts were estimated from reference gene primer amplification. Assay used: immunoSEQ multiplex PCR; TCRdb lists only in-frame clones, some missing. V and J calls and clone size are as listed in that table; D and trimming were resolved from the DNA. The data hold around 75,000 clones, with about 89% observed a single time. V was clipped by 4 bases and J by 7 bases; unmatched bases: 5. Per germline, CDR1 SGHNT and CDR2 YYREEE (reference sequence). CDR3 length equals 14 residues. The genes are TRBV5-4 and TRBJ1-6; 7 nucleotides line up with TRBD1. Sample: peripheral blood. The sequence was obtained from a man between 60 and 75 years old with acute or convalescent COVID-19. The CDR3, as DNA: TGTGCCAGCAGCGTGACAGGGAACAATTCACCCCTCCACTTT. Translated, it gives CASSVTGNNSPLHF. The full variable domain, its missing parts supplied by reference TRBV5-4 and TRBJ1-6, is ETGVTQSPTHLIKTRGQQVTLRCSSQSGHNTVSWYQQALGQGPQFIFQYYREEENGRGNFPPRFSGLQFPNYSSELNVNALELDDSALYLCASSVTGNNSPLHFGNGTRLTVT.